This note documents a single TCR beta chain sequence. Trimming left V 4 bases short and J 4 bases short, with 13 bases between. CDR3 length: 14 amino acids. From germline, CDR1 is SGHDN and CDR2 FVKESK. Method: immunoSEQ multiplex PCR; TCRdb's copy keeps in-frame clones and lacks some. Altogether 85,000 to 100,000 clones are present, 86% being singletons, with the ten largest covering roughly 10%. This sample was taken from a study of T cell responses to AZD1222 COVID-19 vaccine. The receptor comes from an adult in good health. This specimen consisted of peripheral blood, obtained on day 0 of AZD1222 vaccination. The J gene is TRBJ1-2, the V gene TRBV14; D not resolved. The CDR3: CASSPLLLPYGYTF. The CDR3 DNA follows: TGTGCCAGCAGCCCCCTACTCCTACCCTATGGCTACACCTTC.